The T cell receptor beta chain under discussion was sequenced for a study of blood T cell repertoires in COVID-19. TCRdb keeps only in-frame clones here, not all; method: immunoSEQ multiplex PCR. Of some 180,000 clones in the sample, around 90% are singletons; the top ten hold roughly 6%. This CDR3 comprises 14 residues. Germline lookup yields CDR1 LNHDA and CDR2 SQIVND (reference sequence). Trimming shortened V by 4 bases and J by 3 bases, and 10 bases separated the two germline ends. The genes are TRBV19 and TRBJ1-5; D perhaps matches TRBD1 (6 bases). The source material was peripheral blood. The origin of this receptor is a man between 40 and 49 years old with active or convalescent COVID-19. The CDR3 coding sequence is TGTGCCAGTAGTACATGGACAGACAATCAGCCCCAGCATTTT. It translates to CASSTWTDNQPQHF.